This is a list of T cell receptor beta chains from one sample in a study of cytomegalovirus exposure and HLA in healthy donors. Only in-frame clones appear in the TCRdb table, and some are missing; sequencing was by immunoSEQ multiplex PCR. This table holds 100,000 to 150,000 clones, over 70% found once. Material: PBMCs. These TCRs come from a woman aged 45-60 years in good health and CMV-seropositive. Both conserved end residues are part of each CDR3. The D gene is left open where the match is weak. Clone sizes are given selectively: once, few, many, or a class where the clone is expanded.

>TRBV11-2|TRBJ2-7|NA|few
TGTGCCAGCGGAACAGGCTCCTACGAGCAGTACTTC
CASGTGSYEQYF
>TRBV18|TRBJ2-6|TRBD1|NA
TGTGCCAGCTCGCCTGGGACAGGGCCATACGGGGCCAACGTCCTGACTTTC
CASSPGTGPYGANVLTF
>TRBV30|TRBJ1-1|NA|NA
TGTGCCTGGAGGAGGCGGAAGAACACTGAAGCTTTCTTT
CAWRRRKNTEAFF
>TRBV6-5|TRBJ1-1|NA|NA
TGTGCCAGCAGTGAAGGTCCAGGGAGGACTGAAGCTTTCTTT
CASSEGPGRTEAFF
>TRBV4-2|TRBJ1-2|TRBD1|NA
TGTGCCAGCAGCCAAGTTGACAGGGGAAGGAATGGCTACACCTTC
CASSQVDRGRNGYTF
>TRBV4-3|TRBJ2-2|NA|NA
TGCGCCAGCAGCCCAAGCTTAAACGGCGGGCCCACCGGGGAGCTGTTTTTT
CASSPSLNGGPTGELFF
>TRBV19|TRBJ2-2|NA|NA
TGTGCCAGTAGGGTGAGGGAGTACACCGGGGAGCTGTTTTTT
CASRVREYTGELFF
>TRBV5-1|TRBJ1-2|TRBD1|few
TGCGCCAGCAGCCCCGAGGGACAGGGCGATGGCTACACCTTC
CASSPEGQGDGYTF
>TRBV2|TRBJ2-7|NA|NA
TGTGCCACTCAGGGGGGCTCCTACGAGCAGTACTTC
CATQGGSYEQYF
>TRBV6-5|TRBJ1-6|TRBD1|NA
TGTGCCAGCAGACGGGACAGGGGGAGTTCACCCCTCCACTTT
CASRRDRGSSPLHF
>TRBV5-1|TRBJ2-5|TRBD2|NA
TGCGCCAGCAGCTTGGGACGGGCCGGCGGGGGGCCGACCGAGACCCAGTACTTC
CASSLGRAGGGPTETQYF
>TRBV20-1|TRBJ2-1|NA|once
TGCAGTGCTAGAGATCTCCAGGTTGAGTTCTTC
CSARDLQVEFF
>TRBV10-3|TRBJ1-1|NA|NA
TGTGCCATCATCGGGGGGGGCATAAGTTGGGAAGCTTTCTTT
CAIIGGGISWEAFF
>TRBV18|TRBJ1-2|TRBD1|NA
TGTGCCAGCTCACCGGACAGGGTTGGTGGCTACACCTTC
CASSPDRVGGYTF
>TRBV9|TRBJ2-2|TRBD2|NA
TGTGCCAGCAACGTTTCACGGCGGGAGGAGACCGGGGAGCTGTTTTTT
CASNVSRREETGELFF
>TRBV7-8|TRBJ2-7|TRBD2|NA
TGTGCCAGCAGCCCACATCCCTCAGCGGGAGTTGGCGAGCAGTACTTC
CASSPHPSAGVGEQYF
>TRBV5-4|TRBJ2-3|TRBD2|NA
TGTGCCAGCAGCGAAGGCGGGGCGGGGGGGGGCGCAGATACGCAGTATTTT
CASSEGGAGGGADTQYF
>TRBV29-1|TRBJ1-2|TRBD1|NA
TGCAGCGCTACAGCCGGTCCGGGACAGGGCATTGGCTACACCTTC
CSATAGPGQGIGYTF
>TRBV7-9|TRBJ1-3|TRBD1|NA
TGTGCCAGCAGACCGCAGGGGGGCGGAAACACCATATATTTT
CASRPQGGGNTIYF
>TRBV30|TRBJ1-6|NA|NA
TGTGCCTGGAATACAGGGAGCTCCTATAATTCACCCCTCCACTTT
CAWNTGSSYNSPLHF
>TRBV6-5|TRBJ2-4|NA|NA
TGTGCCAGCAGTCGCACGGGAGCCGAAAACATTCAGTACTTC
CASSRTGAENIQYF
>TRBV4-1|TRBJ2-5|TRBD2|few
TGCGCCAGCAGCCAAGCATTTAGATTCGGGGGGGCTGAGACCCAGTACTTC
CASSQAFRFGGAETQYF
>TRBV4-3|TRBJ2-1|NA|NA
TGCGCCAGCAGCCAACTTGACAGTCACAATGAGCAGTTCTTC
CASSQLDSHNEQFF
>TRBV7-8|TRBJ2-3|NA|NA
TGTGCCAGCAGCTTAGCGGGTCTAACGGGGGATACGCAGTATTTT
CASSLAGLTGDTQYF
>TRBV11-2|TRBJ2-3|TRBD2|NA
TGTGCCAGCAGCCGAGGTGGGGCGGGAGCAGATACGCAGTATTTT
CASSRGGAGADTQYF
>TRBV30|TRBJ1-6|TRBD1|NA
TGTGCCTGGACCACAGGGGGCTCGAGTAATTCACCCCTCCACTTT
CAWTTGGSSNSPLHF
>TRBV5-1|TRBJ2-7|NA|NA
TGCGCCAGCAGTACCCAGGCAAGCTCCTACGAGCAGTACTTC
CASSTQASSYEQYF
>TRBV5-1|TRBJ2-5|TRBD2|few
TGCGCCAGCAGCTTGGGGCTAGCGGGCCAAGAGACCCAGTACTTC
CASSLGLAGQETQYF
>TRBV30|TRBJ1-5|NA|NA
TGTGCCTGGAGCGCTGAGCCAGGGAGGAACCAGCCCCAGCATTTT
CAWSAEPGRNQPQHF
>TRBV27|TRBJ2-7|TRBD2|NA
TGTGCCAGCTCCGAAGAAGGGACTAGCAAGGCCTACGAGCAGTACTTC
CASSEEGTSKAYEQYF
>TRBV19|TRBJ2-7|NA|NA
TGTGCCAGTAGTCCCCGACAGGACTCCTACGAGCAGTACTTC
CASSPRQDSYEQYF
>TRBV7-9|TRBJ2-1|NA|NA
TGTGCCAGCAGCCTACCACGTGGGGGGACCCCGAGGGATGAGCAGTTCTTC
CASSLPRGGTPRDEQFF
>TRBV7-2|TRBJ2-1|NA|NA
TGTGCCAGCAGCCTCCGGGGTCCCTACAATGAGCAGTTCTTC
CASSLRGPYNEQFF
>TRBV5-4|TRBJ2-7|NA|few
TGTGCCAGCAGCCCCCTCGGGAGATCCTCCTACGAGCAGTACTTC
CASSPLGRSSYEQYF
>TRBV2|TRBJ1-2|NA|once
TGTGCCAGCAGGAAAGGCGGTAAGGGGGACTATGGCTACACCTTC
CASRKGGKGDYGYTF